Below are 17 T cell receptor beta chains sequenced from a single sample in a study of siplizumab effects on memory and regulatory T cells. Clones were read by immunoSEQ multiplex PCR, and TCRdb kept only the in-frame ones, dropping some. This sample has about 110,000 clones, with 90% to 95% found just once. The sequencing input was Tregs sorted from blood. These receptors all come from a human donor in good health.

This clone was observed a few times. V and J are TRBV9 and TRBJ1-1; D unclear. Germline assignment: CDR1 SGDLS and CDR2 YYNGEE. The V gene lost 0 bases and the J gene lost 2 bases, with 5 bases spanning the gap. The CDR3 length is 13 residues. CDR3 in amino acids: CASSVADNTEAFF. CDR3 nucleotides: TGTGCCAGCAGCGTAGCAGATAACACTGAAGCTTTCTTT.

The chain joins TRBV10-3 to TRBJ2-5; 7 positions agree with TRBD2. CDR1 is ENHRY, CDR2 SYGVKD, per germline. Trimming took 6 bases from V and 3 from J; bases not matched to a gene: 10. CDR3 size: 15 residues. Here the CDR3 reads CAISASRGREETQYF. The DNA for the CDR3 is TGTGCCATCAGCGCTTCGCGGGGGAGGGAAGAGACCCAGTACTTC.

The J gene is TRBJ1-5, the V gene TRBV7-9; TRBD1 is a possible D gene (6 bases). In germline, CDR1 is SEHNR, CDR2 FQNEAQ (reference sequence). With 5 bases removed from V and 6 bases from J, the gap between germline ends came to 17 bases. The CDR3 runs to 15 residues. CDR3 sequence reads: CASSTGAGAGQPQHF. The CDR3 region has the DNA TGTGCCAGCAGCACAGGTGCAGGGGCGGGTCAGCCCCAGCATTTT.

The genes are TRBV19 and TRBJ1-4; D unclear. The germline V gene has CDR1 LNHDA and CDR2 SQIVND (reference sequence). V lost 2 bases, J lost 0 bases, and 7 bases lay in between. This CDR3 spans 15 amino acids. The CDR3: CASSIWAPTNEKLFF. The DNA for the CDR3 is TGTGCCAGTAGTATATGGGCACCAACTAATGAAAAACTGTTTTTT.

V gene TRBV5-1 combines with J gene TRBJ1-2, with D possibly TRBD1 on 5 matching bases. Per germline, CDR1 SGHRS and CDR2 YFSETQ. The germline V and J ends were trimmed by 6 bases and 4 bases, with 19 bases remaining between them. The CDR3 is made up of 15 amino acids. CDR3 DNA sequence: TGCGCCAGCAACCGTGGCCAGGGAGGAATCTATGGCTACACCTTC. It codes for CASNRGQGGIYGYTF.

The J gene is TRBJ1-1, the V gene TRBV19; D unclear. V lost 5 bases and J lost 0, with 7 bases in between. This CDR3 region has 13 residues. The germline CDR1 and CDR2 sequences are LNHDA and SQIVND (reference sequence). CDR3 in DNA: TGTGCCAGTAGTGGCAGGTTGAACACTGAAGCTTTCTTT. Protein sequence: CASSGRLNTEAFF.

The CDR3 coding sequence is TGTGCCAGCAGTCGGGACACCGTATCCTACGAGCAGTACTTC. This encodes CASSRDTVSYEQYF. The genes are TRBV6-5 and TRBJ2-7; a possible D gene is TRBD1 (6 bases). The CDR3 length is 14 residues. Germline values: CDR1 MNHEY, CDR2 SVGAGI. V was trimmed by 5 bases and J by 1 base, leaving 12 bases between them.

The rearrangement uses TRBV7-3 and TRBJ1-1; no clear D. The V gene lost 2 bases and the J gene lost 2 bases, with 21 bases spanning the gap. Germline V gene sequence: CDR1 SGHTA, CDR2 FQGTGA. This CDR3 has 18 amino acids. The CDR3 sequence: CASSLRVHGVKENTEAFF. The CDR3 DNA follows: TGTGCCAGCAGCTTACGGGTTCATGGGGTTAAGGAAAACACTGAAGCTTTCTTT.

This chain links TRBV7-2 with TRBJ2-1; 7 bases line up with TRBD2. CDR1 SGHTA and CDR2 FQGNSA come from the germline V gene. V was pared by 1 base and J by 2 bases, with 2 bases of the junction left unmatched. This CDR3 is built from 15 residues. CDR3 sequence reads: CASSLVSGTYNEQFF. The CDR3 region has the DNA TGTGCCAGCAGCTTAGTGAGCGGGACCTACAATGAGCAGTTCTTC.

The rearrangement uses TRBV7-2 and TRBJ2-4; D possibly corresponds to TRBD2 (5 bases). This CDR3 comprises 15 residues. CDR1 is SGHTA and CDR2 is FQGNSA in the germline V gene. The V end lost 1 base, the J end lost 0 bases, and 7 bases lay between the germline ends. CDR3 region: CASSLGGVAKNIQYF. In nucleotides, the CDR3 is TGTGCCAGCAGCTTAGGGGGAGTAGCCAAAAACATTCAGTACTTC.

The CDR3 loop reads CASSPGTGGYEQFF. CDR3 nucleotide sequence: TGCGCCAGCAGCCCCGGGACCGGGGGCTATGAGCAGTTCTTC. This chain links TRBV5-1 with TRBJ2-1; D tentatively reads TRBD1 or TRBD2 (6 bases each). The CDR3 has 14 residues. Germline V lookup: CDR1 SGHRS, CDR2 YFSETQ. Deletions cut 4 bases from V and 8 bases from J, with 16 bases between.

On this clone: At the DNA level, this CDR3 is encoded by other sequences in the same sample as well. The chain recombines TRBV5-1 with TRBJ2-1; the match to TRBD2 covers 11 bases. CDR3 length: 16 residues. After removal of 0 bases from V and 6 bases from J, the junction contained 5 bases not matched to a gene. Germline V gives CDR1 SGHRS, CDR2 YFSETQ. The CDR3 here is CASSLGGLAGGNEQFF. DNA for the CDR3: TGCGCCAGCAGCTTGGGGGGGCTAGCGGGAGGCAATGAGCAGTTCTTC.

This clone appeared a single time. J is TRBJ2-5 and V is TRBV6-5; a possible D gene is TRBD1 (7 bases). The CDR3 length is 15 residues. V dropped 2 bases and J dropped 5 bases, with 15 bases sitting between them. Germline values: CDR1 MNHEY, CDR2 SVGAGI. The CDR3 DNA sequence: TGTGCCAGCAGTTACGACCAGGCAGGGGGGGAGACCCAGTACTTC. Its protein is CASSYDQAGGETQYF.

V and J are TRBV9 and TRBJ2-2; D tentatively fits TRBD1 or TRBD2 (5 bases each). Germline-derived CDR1 and CDR2 are SGDLS and YYNGEE. There are 17 residues in the CDR3. V gave up 0 bases and J gave up 0 bases, with 12 bases separating them. The CDR3 reads CASSVARGAPNTGELFF. Here the CDR3 DNA reads TGTGCCAGCAGCGTAGCTAGAGGGGCCCCGAACACCGGGGAGCTGTTTTTT.

This sequence joins TRBV5-5 and TRBJ1-1; no clear D. The CDR3 length is 13 residues. Trimming stripped 2 bases from V and 5 bases from J, with 10 bases between. The germline V gene encodes CDR1 SGHKS and CDR2 YYEKEE (reference sequence). The CDR3 here is CASSFQPLTEAFF. The CDR3, as DNA: TGTGCCAGCAGCTTCCAACCCTTAACTGAAGCTTTCTTT. Full variable domain (outside the CDR3, taken from reference TRBV5-5 and TRBJ1-1): DAGVTQSPTHLIKTRGQQVTLRCSPISGHKSVSWYQQVLGQGPQFIFQYYEKEERGRGNFPDRFSARQFPNYSSELNVNALLLGDSALYLCASSFQPLTEAFFGQGTRLTVV.

The chain employs TRBV30 and TRBJ2-7, with D uncertain. Trimming stripped 4 bases from V and 6 bases from J, with 13 bases between. Germline CDR1 and CDR2: GTSNPN and SVGIG (reference sequence). This CDR3 is 12 amino acids long. The CDR3 reads CAWNRARSEQYF. The CDR3 bases are TGTGCCTGGAATCGGGCTAGAAGCGAGCAGTACTTC.

Of note for this clone: The same CDR3 can be traced to other DNA sequences in this sample. V is TRBV5-4 and J is TRBJ2-7, with D possibly being TRBD1 or TRBD2 (5 bases each). The CDR3 consists of 15 residues. Germline V gene data show CDR1 as SGHNT and CDR2 as YYREEE (reference sequence). V lost 4 bases and J 4 bases, leaving 18 bases between the germline ends. The CDR3 protein is CASSRTGTLGYEQYF. DNA of the CDR3: TGTGCCAGCAGCCGCACCGGGACCTTAGGGTACGAGCAGTACTTC.